This T cell receptor beta chain was profiled in a study of control samples from healthy donors and cancer patients. Germline CDR1 is SGHDN and CDR2 is FVKESK. Trimming cost V 0 bases and J 11 bases, with 21 bases left between them. The CDR3 covers 16 residues. Measured with immunoSEQ multiplex PCR; TCRdb has only the in-frame clones, and not every one. The data contain roughly 95,000 clones, 91% of them singletons. The TCR sequence derives from a woman aged 25 to 39 in good health. V usage is TRBV14 and J usage is TRBJ2-3, with D perhaps TRBD2 (5 bases). Sequencing was performed on blood. CDR3 sequence (DNA): TGTGCCAGCAGCCAAGATGTCGGACTCTCCCCGAGTGGGCAGTATTTT. Residues: CASSQDVGLSPSGQYF. Based on the CDR3 plus reference TRBV14 and TRBJ2-3, the full variable domain is EAGVTQFPSHSVIEKGQTVTLRCDPISGHDNLYWYRRVMGKEIKFLLHFVKESKQDESGMPNNRFLAERTGGTYSTLKVQPAELEDSGVYFCASSQDVGLSPSGQYFGPGTRLTVL.